These T cell receptor beta chains were read from a single sample in a study of cytomegalovirus exposure and HLA in healthy donors. Clones were sequenced by immunoSEQ multiplex PCR, and TCRdb holds only the in-frame ones, with some missing. The profile shows approximately 130,000 clones, roughly 79% of them singletons. Sequencing input: PBMCs. The receptor source for this set is a man aged 25-40 years in good health and CMV-seronegative. CDR3s include the opening cysteine and the closing phenylalanine or tryptophan. Fields, in order: V gene, clone size, CDR3 protein. A row's size may be missing; if present it is once, few, many or a size class.

TRBV30 | NA | CAWSPTSSMTGELFF
TRBV29-1 | NA | CSVEPGDGFAETQYF
TRBV4-1 | NA | CASSQEGAYYEQYF
TRBV4-1 | NA | CASSHLGREVAGELFF
TRBV5-1 | once | CASSQGLRNTGELFF
TRBV7-2 | NA | CASSQDRAGWETQYF
TRBV28 | NA | CASSDRNYGYTF
TRBV18 | NA | CASSLGGDAALEQYF
TRBV6-5 | NA | CASSYSTGHLTGELFF
TRBV5-4 | NA | CASSLEGQSHEQYF
TRBV5-1 | NA | CASSHSPGQGPIRDIQYF
TRBV9 | NA | CASSADRGWESEAFF
TRBV6-1 | NA | CASSGLIGGDNEQFF
TRBV27 | NA | CASGGRGGTNTQYF
TRBV7-6 | few | CASSSTGGGGETQYF
TRBV7-9 | NA | CASSPIPGEGNTEAFF
TRBV11-3 | NA | CASSQDRYQETQYF
TRBV2 | NA | CASSEPTGVQPQHF
TRBV30 | NA | CAWSVWGEAFF
TRBV5-1 | once | CASSSGTATYEQYF
TRBV5-6 | NA | CASSPRGRGQPQHF
TRBV4-3 | NA | CASSQAAGNTEAFF
TRBV4-1 | NA | CASSQEWAGAYQPQHF
TRBV15 | once | CATSRTSYNEQFF
TRBV5-4 | NA | CASSLTLAGTDTQYF
TRBV2 | once | CASSEDRGRAPTPRDVNEKLFF
TRBV19 | NA | CASSPRLAGEETQYF
TRBV19 | NA | CASSTTTGTRSKFF
TRBV19 | NA | CASSRQGADTQYF
TRBV7-9 | NA | CASSSVSGGLKTYEQYF
TRBV4-3 | once | CASSPAGEGGSYEQYF
TRBV4-1 | NA | CASRLRGASDEKLFF
TRBV5-4 | NA | CASSRDAGGETQYF
TRBV7-9 | NA | CASSPQGGYEQYF
TRBV27 | NA | CASSPNGLAGGDTQYF
TRBV28 | once | CASLGQSYEQYF
TRBV7-9 | NA | CASSFGTNTEAFF
TRBV2 | NA | CASSESVGDLSLDNQPQHF